This is a list of T cell receptor beta chains from one sample in a study of CD8 T cells in ankylosing spondylitis. TCRdb reanalysed the 5' RACE reads using MiXCR and keeps one entry per CDR3 protein. The profile covers 200,000 to 250,000 distinct CDR3 sequences, with around 25% appearing a single time and just over 6.5% taken by the ten largest. Input material: blood, either unsorted or a sorted T cell fraction (not recorded which). These receptors were obtained from a male donor with ankylosing spondylitis or in good health (not recorded which). The CDR3 runs from the conserved cysteine through the conserved F or W. The D gene is left open where the match is weak. Clone sizes are given selectively: once, few, many, or a class where the clone is expanded.

cdr3_length	v_call	d_call	j_call	clone_size	cdr3_nt	cdr3_aa
15	TRBV5-1	NA	TRBJ2-7	once	TGCGCCAGCAGCTTTGGGGCAGGTAGCTCCTACGAGCAGTACTTC	CASSFGAGSSYEQYF
14	TRBV7-2	NA	TRBJ2-7	few	TGTGCCAGCGGGGGGTTTGGGGGGAAATACGAGCAGTACTTC	CASGGFGGKYEQYF
15	TRBV5-1	NA	TRBJ1-2	NA	TGCGCCAGCAGCTTGGTTTCAGGAAGCTTCGGTGGCTACACCTTC	CASSLVSGSFGGYTF
13	TRBV27	TRBD1	TRBJ1-2	NA	TGTGCCAGCAGTCCCGACAGGGTAGATGGCTACACCTTC	CASSPDRVDGYTF
13	TRBV24-1	NA	TRBJ1-5	many	TGTGCCACCAGTGATCACATGAGTCAGCCCCAGCATTTT	CATSDHMSQPQHF
13	TRBV29-1	NA	TRBJ1-2	NA	TGCAGCGTTGGGTCCCAGCCGGGGTATGGCTACACCTTC	CSVGSQPGYGYTF
15	TRBV18	NA	TRBJ2-1	many	TGTGCCAGCTCACCCGCCCAAGAAATATACAATGAGCAGTTCTTC	CASSPAQEIYNEQFF
16	TRBV6-5	NA	TRBJ1-6	many	TGTGCCAGCAGTTACTCGTCACAAACCTATAATTCACCCCTCCACTTT	CASSYSSQTYNSPLHF
16	TRBV4-1	NA	TRBJ1-1	many	TGCGCCAGCAGCCCTTACTTGGACCGGGCCAACACTGAAGCTTTCTTT	CASSPYLDRANTEAFF
15	TRBV6-1	TRBD1	TRBJ1-1	many	TGTGCCAGCAGGAGGACAGGGAGTGGCGTTACTGAAGCTTTCTTT	CASRRTGSGVTEAFF
14	TRBV15	NA	TRBJ2-3	NA	TGTGCCACCAGCAGAGCTGGGGGCACAGATACGCAGTATTTT	CATSRAGGTDTQYF
13	TRBV6-5	NA	TRBJ2-7	many	TGTGCCAGCAGTTACAGGGGCACCTACGAGCAGTACTTC	CASSYRGTYEQYF
15	TRBV9	TRBD2	TRBJ2-1	many	TGTGCCAGCAGCGTAAGGGCGGGAGGAGGCAATGAGCAGTTCTTC	CASSVRAGGGNEQFF
13	TRBV29-1	TRBD2	TRBJ2-1	few	TGCAGCGTTGGAGGGAGGGCCGGCAATGAGCAGTTCTTC	CSVGGRAGNEQFF
15	TRBV5-1	NA	TRBJ2-7	few	TGCGCCAGCAGCTTGGGTTTCGGGAGCTCCTACGAGCAGTACTTC	CASSLGFGSSYEQYF